The clone carrying this TCR beta chain came up many times. Its target is unknown. In Maryland, USA, blood bank volunteers were the healthy controls. In TCRdb, the 5' RACE reads were re-called with MiXCR into one record per CDR3 protein. The profile covers around 40,000 distinct CDR3 sequences, with 6% to 7.5% appearing a single time and under 6.5% taken by the ten largest. The data belong to a study of neurological immune-mediated disorders. The study's findings and limits: Private repertoires in all groups were suggested by the absence of shared CDR3 amino acid sequences among expanded clones across subjects.

V lost 5 bases, J lost 2 bases, and 10 bases lay in between. The germline gives CDR1 SGHVS, CDR2 FQNEAQ. This CDR3 has 13 amino acids. This sequence was found in a man in his fifties in good health. The chain couples TRBV7-8 to TRBJ2-7; D not resolved. Sequenced input: CD4+ T cells from blood. In DNA form, the CDR3 reads TGTGCCAGCAGCAAGGAGTTCACCTACGAGCAGTACTTC. Its protein product is CASSKEFTYEQYF.